The present TCR beta chain was sequenced within a study of shared clonotypes between healthy human individuals. The method was immunoSEQ multiplex PCR; TCRdb's version includes in-frame clones alone and lacks a portion of them. The profile covers around 1.1 million clones, with about 80% appearing a single time and more than 0.85% taken by the ten largest. As for this clone: What it recognizes is unknown.

General study findings and limits: Represented diversity, genetic and exposure-history alike, was limited by few donors.

Sequencing was carried out using memory CD4+ T cells from PBMCs. Subset denoted: CD45RA-negative fraction. This TCR was recovered from a man between 18 and 29 years old in good health. Some clones in this sample may be carry-over from other donors' samples.

The CDR3 reads CAWSQIVVEQFF. DNA of the CDR3: TGTGCCTGGAGCCAGATAGTGGTTGAGCAGTTCTTC. The gene calls are TRBV30 and TRBJ2-1, with D hard to call. The germline CDR1 and CDR2 sequences are GTSNPN and SVGIG (reference sequence). The CDR3 loop spans 12 amino acids. The V and J ends lost 3 bases and 9 bases respectively, with 12 bases between them. The full variable domain, its missing parts supplied by reference TRBV30 and TRBJ2-1, is SQTIHQWPATLVQPVGSPLSLECTVEGTSNPNLYWYRQAAGRGLQLLFYSVGIGQISSEVPQNLSASRPQDRQFILSSKKLLLSDSGFYLCAWSQIVVEQFFGPGTRLTVL.